This T cell receptor beta chain was captured by sequencing in a study of neurological immune-mediated disorders. In regard to this clonotype: Its antigen is unidentified. One base away lies a much larger clone, so this may be a sequencing read error. It is likely a read error, because the conserved phenylalanine at the end of the CDR3 is missing.

Germline V gene data show CDR1 as SGHRS and CDR2 as YFSETQ. V gave up 1 base and J gave up 0 bases, with 2 bases separating them. The CDR3 length is 12 residues. Each TCR transcript was tagged with a 10-nucleotide random UMI during 5'RACE. In TCRdb, the 5' RACE reads were re-called with MiXCR into one record per CDR3 protein. The table includes about 40,000 distinct CDR3 sequences, roughly 2.5% detected once. Study outcomes and limitations: There were no CDR3 amino acid sequences shared by expanded clones across subjects, a result suggesting private repertoires in all groups.

The source material was PBMCs. This TCR was recovered from a man in his fifties with multiple sclerosis. The gene calls are TRBV5-1 and TRBJ2-7; no firm D call. The CDR3 DNA reads as TGCGCCAGCAGCTTGAACTCCTACGAGCAGTACATC. It translates to CASSLNSYEQYI.